Here is one T cell receptor beta chain with its context. The entry originates in a study of T-cell memory formation after mild COVID-19. The J segment lost 6 bases and the V segment lost 2 bases, leaving 3 bases of the junction unmatched. The CDR3 loop spans 13 amino acids. Via MiXCR, TCRdb re-called the 5' RACE reads, giving one row per CDR3 protein. The sample lists approximately 210,000 distinct CDR3 sequences, around 17% occurring once. The sample consisted of PBMCs or a T cell subset sorted from them (not recorded which). This rearrangement joins TRBV12-3 or TRBV12-4 to TRBJ1-2, with TRBD1 matching 7 bases. This TCR came from an adult woman who had mild COVID-19 (a few samples of this study predate the infection). Cell type and time point are not known. The CDR3 loop is CASSLSGGDGYTF. The CDR3 DNA reads as TGTGCCAGCAGTTTATCAGGGGGGGATGGCTACACCTTC.